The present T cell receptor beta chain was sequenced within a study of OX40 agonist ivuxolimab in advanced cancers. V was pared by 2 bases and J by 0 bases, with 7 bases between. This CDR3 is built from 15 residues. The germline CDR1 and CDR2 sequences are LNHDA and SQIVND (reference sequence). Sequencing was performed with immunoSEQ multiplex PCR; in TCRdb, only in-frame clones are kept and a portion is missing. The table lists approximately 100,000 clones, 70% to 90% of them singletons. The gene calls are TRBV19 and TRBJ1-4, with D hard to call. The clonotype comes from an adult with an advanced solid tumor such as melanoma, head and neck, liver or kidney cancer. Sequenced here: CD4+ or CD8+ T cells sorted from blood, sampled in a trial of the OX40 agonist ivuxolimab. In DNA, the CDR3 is TGTGCCAGTAGTATAACTAGTGCAACTAATGAAAAACTGTTTTTT. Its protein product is CASSITSATNEKLFF.